This T cell receptor beta chain was observed in a study of T cell repertoires in cytomegalovirus infection. Each CDR3 protein is one row after TCRdb ran MiXCR on the reads. This table has approximately 110,000 distinct CDR3 sequences, less than 55% appearing once. This clonotype has just one count. Its target is not known. The receptor was isolated from a human donor in good health (CMV status not recorded). Some clones in this sample may be carry-over from other donors' samples. Material: CD8+ T cells from cultured PBMCs, obtained from culture after CMV antigen stimulation.

The chain's CDR3 is CSVEGGGILRNEQFF. The CDR3 DNA reads TGCAGCGTTGAAGGGGGCGGGATTTTGAGAAATGAGCAGTTCTTC. The V gene is TRBV29-1, the J gene TRBJ2-1; perhaps TRBD2 as D (6 bases). The CDR3 loop spans 15 amino acids. Germline CDR1 and CDR2: SQVTM and ANQGSEA. V was trimmed by 1 base and J by 7 bases, leaving 17 bases between them.